The clone carrying this TCR beta chain was recorded many times. These data belong to a study of identical twins. Using its own MiXCR run on the 5' RACE reads, TCRdb lists one record per CDR3 protein. This sample has about 520,000 distinct CDR3 sequences, with roughly 21% found just once. These data also featured in a second study, about T cells expressing NK-cell markers. According to that study: Investigators obtained TCR beta repertoires from sorted CD3+CD56+NKG2C+, CD3+CD56+NKG2C- and CD3+CD56-NKG2C+ T cells. Among CD8+ T cells from several donors, dominant NKG2C+ clonotypes accounted for about 1.0-7.0%. In a handful of donors, dominant clonotypes made up roughly 25-60.1% of CD3+CD56-NKG2C+ cells.

The sequenced sample consisted of CD4+ T cells sorted from blood. This TCR came from a woman aged 18-30 years in good health.

DNA of the CDR3: TGTGCCAGCAGTGACTACGAGCAGTACTTC. Protein: CASSDYEQYF. The chain couples TRBV6-1 to TRBJ2-7; D not certain. V lost 3 bases and J 3 bases, leaving 0 bases between the germline ends. This CDR3 contains 10 residues. Germline CDR1 reads MNHNS; CDR2 reads SASEGT.